This TCR beta chain was identified during a study of T cell responses to AZD1222 COVID-19 vaccine listed by TCRdb under 2021. General notes on the study: AZD1222 recipients with second doses at about 4 weeks or about 12 weeks were pooled, because spike-specific TCR depth and breadth did not differ between schedules. Enrollment into the trials was organized by age into subgroups of 18-55, 56-69 and 70-plus years, and those subgroups contained approximately 150, 30 and 60 TCR-sequenced participants, respectively. A total of 230 or so trial participants underwent TCR sequencing, of whom some 210 received two doses of AZD1222 and some 25 received two doses of the MenACWY control vaccine. On the study overall, not on this receptor specifically: Only 5 to 7 AZD1222 recipients were SARS-CoV-2 seropositive at baseline, limiting conclusions about previously exposed vaccinees. Because no day 14 peak-response samples were available, repertoires were characterized only after the peak T cell response. Vaccine-associated CD4 TCRs spanned the whole spike protein, with dominant responses in regions 160-218 and 743-854. In the small 56-69-year group, the increase in depth fell short of significance, most likely because of low power. Most participants were white British and females outnumbered males, and the authors suggested that clonal diversity may have been underestimated. Reportedly, almost half of the unique spike-specific TCRs recognized epitopes lying outside the regions that are mutated in the B.1.351 and B.1.1.7 variants. After two AZD1222 doses, spike-specific TCR breadth and depth were significantly higher than at day 0 and than in MenACWY recipients.

In this sample, this clone turned up a few times. The antigen this receptor binds is unknown. No much larger clonotype is one base removed from it; base qualities were not supplied. The CDR3 regions of human TCRbeta chains were analyzed by immunosequencing. The study's processing was this. Repertoire TCRs were matched against a reference library of SARS-CoV-2-specific TCRs generated with the MIRA antigen-specificity platform. Breadth was defined as the fraction of unique TCRs that were SARS-CoV-2-associated, and depth was defined as the fraction of total T cells that were SARS-CoV-2-associated. Using the MIRA data, every spike-specific TCR was mapped to the spike region that the TCR reacted to and assigned to either a CD4 or a CD8 class. Log10-transformed breadth and depth values were compared by one-way ANOVA with Sidak's multiple comparisons tests. TCRdb took over this immuneACCESS table, retaining in-frame rearrangements with V and J assigned. Such tables are incomplete; in checked studies, under half of the missing clones stem from an unresolved V gene, and the remainder is unexplained. The V and J calls and the clone size are those of that table, but D and trimming were determined from the DNA. Counted in this sample were more than 150,000 clones; around nine tenths of them appeared once. Roughly 0.5% of the sample is held by the ten biggest clonotypes.

The CDR3 measures 17 amino acids from cysteine to phenylalanine. Only the CDR3 DNA stays, 51 bases, in frame from base 1. From a lookup of the germline V gene, CDR1 and CDR2 are WSHSY and SAAADI. Relative to germline, V is 0 bases shorter and J is 0 bases shorter, with 11 bases between their ends. The sample's time point label, decoded: baseline before first vaccination. Samples from vaccinated people were obtained from the UK trials COV001 and COV002, which included a single-blind randomized controlled phase 2/3 trial of AZD1222 (ChAdOx1 nCoV-19) in healthy adults. For TCRbeta chain sequencing, PBMC samples from trial participants were taken at day 0 and at day 28 after the second dose.

The receptor's source is an adult in good health. Recombination joined TRBV10-2 with TRBJ1-4, with no confident D gene call. The material sequenced was peripheral blood, taken on day 0 of AZD1222 vaccination. The CDR3 amino acid sequence is: CASSESRRLATNEKLFF. The bases are TGCGCCAGCAGTGAGTCGAGACGGCTTGCAACTAATGAAAAACTGTTTTTT.